This is a list of T cell receptor beta chains from one sample in a study of post-analysis software for immune sequencing data. TCRdb called the PCR reads again in MiXCR, with one record for every CDR3 protein. The data show about half a million distinct CDR3 sequences, approximately 46% seen once. Sequencing used blood. The receptors were sampled from a girl aged 10 to 17 with multiple sclerosis. Each CDR3 is given with its conserved first and last residue. Each record gives: V gene, J gene, D gene, clone size, CDR3 protein, CDR3 DNA. D genes are given only for firm matches. For some rows the clone size is stated as once, few or many, or as a class when expanded; others skip it.

V gene: TRBV6-2/TRBV6-3; J gene: TRBJ1-1; D gene: TRBD1; clone size: -; CDR3 protein: CASRPKQGWNTEAFF; CDR3 DNA: TGTGCCAGCAGGCCCAAACAGGGGTGGAACACTGAAGCTTTCTTT
V gene: TRBV18; J gene: TRBJ2-7; D gene: -; clone size: few; CDR3 protein: CASSPPQVYEQYF; CDR3 DNA: TGTGCCAGCTCACCACCGCAGGTATACGAGCAGTACTTC
V gene: TRBV5-1; J gene: TRBJ2-1; D gene: TRBD2; clone size: -; CDR3 protein: CASSLAAGGGFEQFF; CDR3 DNA: TGCGCCAGCAGCTTGGCAGCGGGGGGGGGATTTGAGCAGTTCTTC
V gene: TRBV6-5; J gene: TRBJ2-7; D gene: -; clone size: -; CDR3 protein: CASSRPTRGYYEQYF; CDR3 DNA: TGTGCCAGCAGCCGACCCACCCGGGGGTACTACGAGCAGTACTTC
V gene: TRBV24-1; J gene: TRBJ2-5; D gene: -; clone size: -; CDR3 protein: CATSDPTEREEAQYF; CDR3 DNA: TGTGCCACCAGTGATCCGACCGAGAGGGAAGAGGCCCAGTACTTC
V gene: TRBV4-1; J gene: TRBJ1-4; D gene: -; clone size: -; CDR3 protein: CASSQDFQTNEKLFF; CDR3 DNA: TGCGCCAGCAGCCAAGATTTTCAGACTAATGAAAAACTGTTTTTT
V gene: TRBV21-1; J gene: TRBJ2-5; D gene: -; clone size: -; CDR3 protein: CASSKGQREGHIQETQYF; CDR3 DNA: TGTGCCAGCAGCAAAGGCCAGCGGGAGGGCCATATCCAAGAGACCCAGTACTTC
V gene: TRBV4-1; J gene: TRBJ2-7; D gene: TRBD2; clone size: once; CDR3 protein: CASSLLPGLAGPYEQYF; CDR3 DNA: TGCGCCAGCAGCCTCCTACCGGGACTAGCGGGACCTTACGAGCAGTACTTC
V gene: TRBV7-2; J gene: TRBJ2-4; D gene: -; clone size: -; CDR3 protein: CASSLEPLTVAKNIQYF; CDR3 DNA: TGTGCCAGCAGCTTAGAGCCGCTGACAGTAGCCAAAAACATTCAGTACTTC
V gene: TRBV29-1; J gene: TRBJ2-1; D gene: TRBD2; clone size: few; CDR3 protein: CSVLVAGGTNEQFF; CDR3 DNA: TGCAGCGTTCTAGTAGCGGGAGGTACCAATGAGCAGTTCTTC
V gene: TRBV27; J gene: TRBJ2-1; D gene: TRBD2; clone size: many; CDR3 protein: CASSAASGNEQFF; CDR3 DNA: TGTGCCAGCAGTGCGGCTAGCGGCAATGAGCAGTTCTTC
V gene: TRBV30; J gene: TRBJ2-4; D gene: TRBD2; clone size: -; CDR3 protein: CAWSAPLAGGKNIQYF; CDR3 DNA: TGTGCCTGGAGTGCACCCCTAGCGGGAGGGAAAAACATTCAGTACTTC
V gene: TRBV12-3/TRBV12-4; J gene: TRBJ2-7; D gene: TRBD1; clone size: -; CDR3 protein: CASSPPGQGLGEAQYF; CDR3 DNA: TGTGCCAGCAGTCCCCCGGGACAGGGCCTCGGAGAGGCCCAGTACTTC
V gene: TRBV5-1; J gene: TRBJ2-7; D gene: TRBD2; clone size: once; CDR3 protein: CASSLDRASGRARNSYEQYF; CDR3 DNA: TGCGCCAGCAGCTTGGATCGGGCTAGCGGGAGGGCCCGGAATAGCTACGAGCAGTACTTC
V gene: TRBV28; J gene: TRBJ2-3; D gene: TRBD1; clone size: -; CDR3 protein: CASSGPGQRYTDTQYF; CDR3 DNA: TGTGCCAGCAGTGGCCCGGGACAGAGATACACAGATACGCAGTATTTT
V gene: TRBV28; J gene: TRBJ2-5; D gene: -; clone size: few; CDR3 protein: CASGLLDETQYF; CDR3 DNA: TGTGCCAGCGGACTGCTTGACGAGACCCAGTACTTC
V gene: TRBV7-6; J gene: TRBJ2-5; D gene: -; clone size: many; CDR3 protein: CASSEQETQYF; CDR3 DNA: TGTGCCAGCAGCGAACAAGAGACCCAGTACTTC
V gene: TRBV2; J gene: TRBJ1-1; D gene: TRBD1; clone size: -; CDR3 protein: CASRRDRGTEAFF; CDR3 DNA: TGTGCCAGCAGGAGGGACAGGGGAACTGAAGCTTTCTTT
V gene: TRBV28; J gene: TRBJ2-1; D gene: TRBD2; clone size: -; CDR3 protein: CASRGRPGLAGGGGGYDEQFF; CDR3 DNA: TGTGCCAGCAGGGGCCGCCCGGGACTAGCGGGAGGAGGGGGGGGATACGATGAGCAGTTCTTC
V gene: TRBV9; J gene: TRBJ1-5; D gene: TRBD1; clone size: -; CDR3 protein: CASSVGDSLNQPQHF; CDR3 DNA: TGTGCCAGCAGCGTAGGGGACAGCCTCAATCAGCCCCAGCATTTT
V gene: TRBV20-1; J gene: TRBJ1-2; D gene: TRBD1; clone size: -; CDR3 protein: CSAAAGGGGYTF; CDR3 DNA: TGCAGTGCGGCAGCAGGGGGCGGTGGCTACACCTTC
V gene: TRBV20-1; J gene: TRBJ2-3; D gene: TRBD1; clone size: -; CDR3 protein: CSATDRAPTDTQYF; CDR3 DNA: TGCAGTGCTACCGACAGGGCCCCCACAGATACGCAGTATTTT